A selection of T cell receptor beta chains follows, all from one sample in a study of tumor-infiltrating lymphocytes in primary liver carcinoma. TCRdb itself ran the multiplex PCR reads through MiXCR, one entry per CDR3 protein. The table lists about 330,000 distinct CDR3 sequences, around 60% of them singletons, with under 8% in the top ten. The sample comprised peripheral blood. Receptors originate from a middle-aged man with primary liver carcinoma and hepatitis B virus infection. Both conserved end residues are part of each CDR3. A D gene is named only where the DNA matches it firmly. Where a row states a size, it is once, few, many or the class of an expanded clone; other rows omit it.

clone size: many; J gene: TRBJ2-1; V gene: TRBV4-2; D gene: TRBD2; CDR3 protein: CASSQERLAEHNEQFF; CDR3 DNA: TGTGCCAGCAGCCAAGAGAGACTAGCGGAACACAATGAGCAGTTCTTC
clone size: few; J gene: TRBJ1-1; V gene: TRBV28; D gene: .; CDR3 protein: CASVSGTNTEAFF; CDR3 DNA: TGTGCCAGCGTTAGCGGCACGAACACTGAAGCTTTCTTT
clone size: .; J gene: TRBJ1-6; V gene: TRBV20-1; D gene: .; CDR3 protein: CSARPSGGAINSPLHF; CDR3 DNA: TGCAGTGCTAGACCCTCGGGAGGGGCGATCAATTCACCCCTCCACTTT
clone size: .; J gene: TRBJ2-5; V gene: TRBV13; D gene: .; CDR3 protein: CASSDTRVEETQYF; CDR3 DNA: TGTGCCAGCAGCGACACGCGTGTCGAAGAGACCCAGTACTTC
clone size: few; J gene: TRBJ1-1; V gene: TRBV20-1; D gene: TRBD1; CDR3 protein: CSAPNRDRGAFF; CDR3 DNA: TGCAGTGCTCCAAACCGGGACAGGGGAGCTTTCTTT
clone size: few; J gene: TRBJ2-5; V gene: TRBV12-3/TRBV12-4; D gene: TRBD2; CDR3 protein: CASSLGLAGGLAETQYF; CDR3 DNA: TGTGCCAGCAGTCTGGGACTAGCGGGAGGGCTGGCAGAGACCCAGTACTTC
clone size: few; J gene: TRBJ2-7; V gene: TRBV4-1; D gene: TRBD2; CDR3 protein: CASSQGLAGGYGAEQYF; CDR3 DNA: TGTGCCAGCAGCCAAGGGTTAGCGGGAGGCTACGGGGCCGAGCAGTACTTC
clone size: few; J gene: TRBJ1-1; V gene: TRBV28; D gene: .; CDR3 protein: CASSGGTEAFF; CDR3 DNA: TGTGCCAGCAGTGGAGGGACAGAAGCTTTCTTT
clone size: many; J gene: TRBJ2-2; V gene: TRBV4-1; D gene: TRBD1; CDR3 protein: CASSQETGVGTGELFF; CDR3 DNA: TGCGCCAGCAGCCAAGAGACAGGGGTGGGCACCGGGGAGCTGTTTTTT
clone size: .; J gene: TRBJ2-5; V gene: TRBV11-2; D gene: .; CDR3 protein: CASSPVGIAGEETQYF; CDR3 DNA: TGTGCCAGCAGTCCCGTTGGAATAGCCGGAGAAGAGACCCAGTACTTC
clone size: .; J gene: TRBJ2-3; V gene: TRBV11-2; D gene: .; CDR3 protein: CVSSYGSDTQYF; CDR3 DNA: TGTGTCAGCAGCTACGGCTCAGATACGCAGTATTTT
clone size: .; J gene: TRBJ1-1; V gene: TRBV7-9; D gene: .; CDR3 protein: CASSLEVFSYMYTEAFF; CDR3 DNA: TGTGCCAGCAGCTTAGAGGTCTTCAGCTACATGTACACTGAAGCTTTCTTT
clone size: .; J gene: TRBJ1-1; V gene: TRBV11-2; D gene: .; CDR3 protein: CASSSNRAETEAFF; CDR3 DNA: TGTGCCAGCAGCTCAAACAGGGCTGAGACTGAAGCTTTCTTT
clone size: few; J gene: TRBJ2-5; V gene: TRBV7-9; D gene: .; CDR3 protein: CASSSTRGGQETQYF; CDR3 DNA: TGTGCCAGCAGCTCGACTAGGGGCGGGCAAGAGACCCAGTACTTC
clone size: few; J gene: TRBJ2-3; V gene: TRBV5-6; D gene: .; CDR3 protein: CASSLTGEVDTQYF; CDR3 DNA: TGTGCCAGCAGCTTGACAGGGGAGGTAGATACGCAGTATTTT
clone size: many; J gene: TRBJ2-1; V gene: TRBV11-1; D gene: TRBD1; CDR3 protein: CASSYNRGSDNEQFF; CDR3 DNA: TGTGCCAGCAGCTACAACAGGGGTAGCGACAATGAGCAGTTCTTC
clone size: .; J gene: TRBJ2-1; V gene: TRBV5-4; D gene: .; CDR3 protein: CAGSLGPSSYNEQSF; CDR3 DNA: TGTGCCGGCAGCTTGGGTCCTAGCTCCTATAATGAGCAGTCCTTC
clone size: many; J gene: TRBJ1-6; V gene: TRBV11-2; D gene: .; CDR3 protein: CASSFGAGANSPLHF; CDR3 DNA: TGTGCCAGCAGCTTCGGCGCAGGGGCCAATTCACCCCTCCACTTT
clone size: once; J gene: TRBJ2-2; V gene: TRBV11-2; D gene: TRBD1; CDR3 protein: CVSSPWDSYTVELFF; CDR3 DNA: TGTGTCAGCAGCCCCTGGGACAGCTACACCGTGGAGCTGTTTTTT
clone size: .; J gene: TRBJ1-2; V gene: TRBV28; D gene: .; CDR3 protein: CASTDKNYGYTF; CDR3 DNA: TGTGCCAGCACGGACAAAAACTATGGCTACACCTTC
clone size: .; J gene: TRBJ1-1; V gene: TRBV18; D gene: .; CDR3 protein: CASSPPNTENTEAFF; CDR3 DNA: TGTGCCAGCTCACCACCTAACACAGAGAACACTGAAGCTTTCTTT
clone size: many; J gene: TRBJ2-7; V gene: TRBV11-2; D gene: TRBD1; CDR3 protein: CASSLTGTGALYEQYF; CDR3 DNA: TGTGCCAGCAGCCTCACCGGGACAGGGGCGTTATACGAGCAGTACTTC
clone size: once; J gene: TRBJ1-5; V gene: TRBV10-3; D gene: .; CDR3 protein: CAMRGGLVQPQHF; CDR3 DNA: TGTGCCATGCGGGGGGGGCTCGTTCAGCCCCAGCATTTT
clone size: .; J gene: TRBJ2-2; V gene: TRBV11-2; D gene: .; CDR3 protein: CASSSQGLDTGVLFF; CDR3 DNA: TGTGCCAGCAGCTCCCAGGGGCTTGACACCGGGGTGCTGTTTTTT
clone size: many; J gene: TRBJ2-3; V gene: TRBV6-5; D gene: TRBD2; CDR3 protein: CASSYSTSGSGPDTQYF; CDR3 DNA: TGTGCCAGCAGTTACTCAACTAGCGGGAGTGGCCCAGATACGCAGTATTTT
clone size: once; J gene: TRBJ2-2; V gene: TRBV11-2; D gene: .; CDR3 protein: CASSLECGTDTGEPFF; CDR3 DNA: TGTGCTAGCAGCTTAGAGTGCGGGACAGACACCGGGGAGCCGTTTTTT
clone size: few; J gene: TRBJ1-2; V gene: TRBV28; D gene: TRBD1; CDR3 protein: CASSTGTAYGYTF; CDR3 DNA: TGTGCCAGCAGTACCGGGACAGCCTATGGCTACACCTTC
clone size: .; J gene: TRBJ2-2; V gene: TRBV5-6; D gene: .; CDR3 protein: CASSLAVGELFF; CDR3 DNA: TGTGCCAGCAGCCTGGCCGTCGGGGAGCTGTTTTTT
clone size: many; J gene: TRBJ1-5; V gene: TRBV4-3; D gene: .; CDR3 protein: CASSQGVHQPQHF; CDR3 DNA: TGCGCCAGCAGCCAAGGGGTTCATCAGCCCCAGCATTTT
clone size: .; J gene: TRBJ2-3; V gene: TRBV4-1; D gene: .; CDR3 protein: CSSSRQSGEDTRYF; CDR3 DNA: TGCTCCAGCAGCCGACAAAGCGGTGAAGATACGCGGTATTTT
clone size: .; J gene: TRBJ2-1; V gene: TRBV6-5; D gene: .; CDR3 protein: CASGKRLRTYNERFF; CDR3 DNA: TGTGCCAGCGGTAAGAGACTACGAACCTACAATGAGCGGTTCTTC
clone size: .; J gene: TRBJ1-2; V gene: TRBV11-2; D gene: .; CDR3 protein: CVSSLDPANYGYTF; CDR3 DNA: TGTGTCAGCAGCTTAGATCCAGCTAACTATGGGTACACCTTC
clone size: .; J gene: TRBJ2-4; V gene: TRBV11-2; D gene: .; CDR3 protein: CASSSLLCRNIQYF; CDR3 DNA: TGTGCCAGCAGCTCCCTATTGTGCAGAAACATTCAGTACTTC
clone size: .; J gene: TRBJ1-2; V gene: TRBV11-2; D gene: .; CDR3 protein: CASSFGGSYGYTF; CDR3 DNA: TGTGCCAGTAGCTTCGGGGGGTCCTATGGCTACACCTTC
clone size: .; J gene: TRBJ2-5; V gene: TRBV11-2; D gene: TRBD1; CDR3 protein: CVSSLQGALETQYF; CDR3 DNA: TGTGTCAGCAGCTTGCAGGGGGCCCTGGAGACCCAGTACTTC
clone size: .; J gene: TRBJ2-1; V gene: TRBV7-8; D gene: TRBD2; CDR3 protein: CASTLLAREPSSYNEQFF; CDR3 DNA: TGTGCCAGCACCTTACTAGCGAGAGAGCCAAGCTCCTACAATGAGCAGTTCTTC